The clone carrying this T cell receptor beta chain has a handful of counts. The table came from immunoSEQ multiplex PCR; TCRdb's copy has only in-frame clones and leaves some out. The sample has roughly 49,000 clones; roughly 84% are singletons. The sample comes from a study of blood T cell repertoires in COVID-19. The CDR3 is 17 amino acids. The germline gives CDR1 SGHRS, CDR2 YFSETQ. The J segment lost 2 bases and the V segment lost 4 bases, leaving 5 bases of the junction unmatched. The receptor's source is a man aged 45-65 years with active COVID-19. The chain combines TRBV5-1 with TRBJ2-1; 14 bases line up with TRBD2. Sequencing used peripheral blood. CDR3 bases: TGCGCCAGCAGCCAGGGGACTAGCGGGAGTGCCTACAATGAGCAGTTCTTC. This translates into CASSQGTSGSAYNEQFF.